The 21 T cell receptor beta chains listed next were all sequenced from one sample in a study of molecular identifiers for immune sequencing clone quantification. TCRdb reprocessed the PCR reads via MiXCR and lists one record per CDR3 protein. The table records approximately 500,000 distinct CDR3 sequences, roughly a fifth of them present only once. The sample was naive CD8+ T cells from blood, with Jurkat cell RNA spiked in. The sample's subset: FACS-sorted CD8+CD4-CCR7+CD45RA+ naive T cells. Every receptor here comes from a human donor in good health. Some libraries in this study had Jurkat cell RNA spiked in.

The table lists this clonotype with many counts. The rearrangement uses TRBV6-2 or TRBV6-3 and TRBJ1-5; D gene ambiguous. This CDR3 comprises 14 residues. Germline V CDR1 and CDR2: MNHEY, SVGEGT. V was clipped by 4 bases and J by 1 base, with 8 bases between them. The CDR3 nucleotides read TGTGCCAGCAGTTCGCTGGACAGCAATCAGCCCCAGCATTTT. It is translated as CASSSLDSNQPQHF.

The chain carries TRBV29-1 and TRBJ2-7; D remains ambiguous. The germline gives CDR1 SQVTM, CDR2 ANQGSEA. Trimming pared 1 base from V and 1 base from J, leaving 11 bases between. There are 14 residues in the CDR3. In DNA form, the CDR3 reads TGCAGCGTTGAAGGCGGCAGTCAGTCCTACGAGCAGTACTTC. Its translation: CSVEGGSQSYEQYF.

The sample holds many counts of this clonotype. The CDR3 DNA reads TGTGCCAGCAGCCCGAGTGGCTCGAAGGTACTCAGCACAGATACGCAGTATTTT. Encoded protein: CASSPSGSKVLSTDTQYF. The chain has TRBV11-2 and TRBJ2-3; D uncertain. The V end was cut by 5 bases, the J end by 0 bases, with 21 bases between. The CDR3 contains 18 residues. Germline V gives CDR1 SGHAT, CDR2 FQNNGV.

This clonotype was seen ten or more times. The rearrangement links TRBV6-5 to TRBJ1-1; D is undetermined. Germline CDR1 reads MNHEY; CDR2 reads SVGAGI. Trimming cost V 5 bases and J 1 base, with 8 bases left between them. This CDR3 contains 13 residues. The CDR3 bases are TGTGCCAGCAGTGTACCAGGGAACACTGAAGCTTTCTTT. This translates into CASSVPGNTEAFF.

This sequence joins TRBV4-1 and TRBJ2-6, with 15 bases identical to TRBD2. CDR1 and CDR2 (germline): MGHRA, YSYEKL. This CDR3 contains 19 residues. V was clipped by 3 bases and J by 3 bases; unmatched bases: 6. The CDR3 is CASSQRTSGGARGANVLTF. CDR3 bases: TGCGCCAGCAGCCAGAGGACTAGCGGGGGGGCGCGTGGGGCCAACGTCCTGACTTTC.

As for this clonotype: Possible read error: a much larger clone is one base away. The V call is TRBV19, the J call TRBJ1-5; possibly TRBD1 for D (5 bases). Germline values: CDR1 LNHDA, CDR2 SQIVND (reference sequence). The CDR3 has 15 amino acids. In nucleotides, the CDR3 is TGTGCCAGTAGTATCCAGGGATGGAGCAATCATCCCCAGCATTTT. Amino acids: CASSIQGWSNHPQHF.

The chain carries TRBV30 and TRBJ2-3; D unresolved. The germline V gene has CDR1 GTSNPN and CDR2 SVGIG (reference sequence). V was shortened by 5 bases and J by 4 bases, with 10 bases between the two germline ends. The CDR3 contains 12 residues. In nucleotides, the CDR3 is TGTGCCTGGGAGAAAAGCGCAGATACGCAGTATTTT. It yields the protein CAWEKSADTQYF.

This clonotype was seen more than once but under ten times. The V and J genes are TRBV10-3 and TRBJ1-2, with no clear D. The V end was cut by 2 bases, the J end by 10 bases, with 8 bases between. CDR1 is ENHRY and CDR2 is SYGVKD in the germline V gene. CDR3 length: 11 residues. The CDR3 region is CAISEGQNYTF. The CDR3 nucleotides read TGTGCCATCAGTGAGGGGCAGAACTACACCTTC.

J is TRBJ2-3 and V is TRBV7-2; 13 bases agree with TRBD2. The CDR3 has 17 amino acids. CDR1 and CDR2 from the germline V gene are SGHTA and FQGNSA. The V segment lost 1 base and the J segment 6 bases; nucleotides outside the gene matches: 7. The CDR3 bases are TGTGCCAGCAGCTTAGGACTAGCGGGGGGCACGTGGGATACGCAGTATTTT. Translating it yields CASSLGLAGGTWDTQYF.

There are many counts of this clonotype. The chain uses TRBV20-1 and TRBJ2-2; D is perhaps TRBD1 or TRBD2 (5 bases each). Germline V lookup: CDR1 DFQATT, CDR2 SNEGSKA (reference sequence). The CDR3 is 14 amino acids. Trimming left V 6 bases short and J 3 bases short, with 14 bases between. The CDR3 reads CSAKRDPYTGELFF. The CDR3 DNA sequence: TGCAGTGCAAAACGGGACCCGTACACCGGGGAGCTGTTTTTT.

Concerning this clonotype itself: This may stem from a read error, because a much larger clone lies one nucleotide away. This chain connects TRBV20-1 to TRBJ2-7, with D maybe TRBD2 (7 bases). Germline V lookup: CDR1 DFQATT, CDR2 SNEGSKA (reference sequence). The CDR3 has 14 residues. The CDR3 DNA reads TGCAGTGCTAGAGGTCCGGGGGGCTCCTACGAGCGGTACTTC. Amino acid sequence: CSARGPGGSYERYF.

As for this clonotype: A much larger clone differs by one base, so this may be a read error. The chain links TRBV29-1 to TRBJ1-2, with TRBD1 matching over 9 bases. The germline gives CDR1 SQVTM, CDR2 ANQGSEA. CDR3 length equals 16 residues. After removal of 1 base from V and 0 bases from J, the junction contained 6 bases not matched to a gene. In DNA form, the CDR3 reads TGCAGCGTTGAAGGCATGGACAGGGGAACTAACTATGGCTACACCTTC. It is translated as CSVEGMDRGTNYGYTF.

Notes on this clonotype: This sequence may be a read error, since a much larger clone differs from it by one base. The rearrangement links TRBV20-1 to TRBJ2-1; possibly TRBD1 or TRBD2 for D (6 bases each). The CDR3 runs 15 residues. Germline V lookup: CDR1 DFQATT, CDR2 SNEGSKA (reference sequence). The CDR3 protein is CSARETGGHYNEQSF. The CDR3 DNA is TGCAGTGCTAGAGAGACAGGAGGGCACTACAATGAGCAGTCCTTC.

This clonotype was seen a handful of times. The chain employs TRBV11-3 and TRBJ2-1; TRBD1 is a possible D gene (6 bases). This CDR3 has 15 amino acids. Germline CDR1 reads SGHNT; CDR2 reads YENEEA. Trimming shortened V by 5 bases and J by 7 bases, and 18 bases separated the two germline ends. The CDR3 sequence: CASSRNDRTKNEQFF. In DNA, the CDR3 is TGTGCCAGCAGCCGGAACGACAGGACCAAAAATGAGCAGTTCTTC.

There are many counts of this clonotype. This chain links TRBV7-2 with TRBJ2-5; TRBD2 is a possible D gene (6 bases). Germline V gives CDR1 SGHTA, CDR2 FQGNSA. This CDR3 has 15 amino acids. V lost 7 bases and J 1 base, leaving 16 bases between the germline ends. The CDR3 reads CASKDRSGFQETQYF. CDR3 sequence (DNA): TGTGCCAGCAAAGATAGGAGCGGGTTCCAAGAGACCCAGTACTTC.

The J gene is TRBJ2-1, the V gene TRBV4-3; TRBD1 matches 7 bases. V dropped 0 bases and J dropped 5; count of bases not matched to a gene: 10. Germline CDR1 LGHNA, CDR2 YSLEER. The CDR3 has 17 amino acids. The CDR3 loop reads CASSQEFETGINNEQFF. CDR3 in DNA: TGCGCCAGCAGCCAAGAATTCGAGACAGGGATCAACAATGAGCAGTTCTTC.

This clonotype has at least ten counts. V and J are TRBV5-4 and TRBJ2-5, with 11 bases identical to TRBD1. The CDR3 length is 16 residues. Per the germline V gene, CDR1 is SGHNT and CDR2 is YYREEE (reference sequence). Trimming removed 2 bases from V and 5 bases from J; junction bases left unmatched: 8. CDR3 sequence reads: CASSFAGQGASETQYF. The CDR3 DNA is TGTGCCAGCAGCTTTGCCGGACAGGGGGCATCCGAGACCCAGTACTTC.

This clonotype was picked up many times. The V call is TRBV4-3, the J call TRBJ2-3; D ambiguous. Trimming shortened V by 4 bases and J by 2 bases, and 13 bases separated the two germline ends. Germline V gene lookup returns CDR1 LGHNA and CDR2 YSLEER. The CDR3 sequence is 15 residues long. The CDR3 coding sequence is TGCGCCAGCAGCCTTGACCACCACCTCACAGATACGCAGTATTTT. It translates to CASSLDHHLTDTQYF.

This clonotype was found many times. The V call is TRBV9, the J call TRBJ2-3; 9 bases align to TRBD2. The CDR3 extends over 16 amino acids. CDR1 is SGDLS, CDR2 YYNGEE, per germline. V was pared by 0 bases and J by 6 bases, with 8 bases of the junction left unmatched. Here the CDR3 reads CASSVDRTSAPDTQYF. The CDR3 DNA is TGTGCCAGCAGCGTAGACCGGACTAGCGCTCCTGATACGCAGTATTTT.

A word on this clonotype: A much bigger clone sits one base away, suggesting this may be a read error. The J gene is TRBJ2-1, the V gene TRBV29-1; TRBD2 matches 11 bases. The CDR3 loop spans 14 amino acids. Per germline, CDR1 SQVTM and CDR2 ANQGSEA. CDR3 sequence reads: CSFRGELAGVEQLF. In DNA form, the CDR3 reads TGCAGCTTCCGAGGAGAACTAGCGGGAGTAGAGCAGCTCTTC.

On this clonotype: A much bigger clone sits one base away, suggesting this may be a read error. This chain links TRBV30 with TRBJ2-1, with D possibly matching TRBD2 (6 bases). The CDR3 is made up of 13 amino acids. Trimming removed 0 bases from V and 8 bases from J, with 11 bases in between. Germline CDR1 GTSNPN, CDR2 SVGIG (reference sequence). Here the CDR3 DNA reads TGTGCCTGGAGTGTTTCGGGCGGGGATGAGCAGTTCTTC. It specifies CAWSVSGGDEQFF.